The 22 T cell receptor beta chains below all came from one sample that was sequenced in a study of T-cell memory formation after mild COVID-19. Each CDR3 protein gets one entry after TCRdb re-called the 5' RACE reads with MiXCR. The table lists hundreds of thousands of distinct CDR3 sequences, roughly 15% of them singletons. The sequenced sample consisted of PBMCs or a T cell subset sorted from them (not recorded which). These receptors came from a man between 18 and 29 years old who had mild COVID-19 (a few samples of this study predate the infection). Cell type and time point are not known.

A few counts support this clonotype. The V and J genes are TRBV5-1 and TRBJ2-4; D is undetermined. CDR1 and CDR2 (germline): SGHRS, YFSETQ. Deletions cut 5 bases from V and 10 bases from J, with 16 bases between. The CDR3 loop spans 13 amino acids. The chain's CDR3 is CASSSDGGRIQYF. As DNA, the CDR3 is TGCGCCAGCAGTTCGGACGGCGGCCGAATTCAGTACTTC.

This clonotype was counted between two and nine times. The chain employs TRBV7-6 and TRBJ2-1, with 14 bases lining up with TRBD2. The CDR3 covers 15 residues. Trimming cost V 5 bases and J 9 bases; bases outside gene matches: 6. Germline V gene sequence: CDR1 SGHVS, CDR2 FNYEAQ. CDR3 sequence reads: CASSPGLAGGGEQFF. The CDR3 region has the DNA TGTGCCAGCAGCCCCGGACTAGCGGGGGGTGGTGAGCAGTTCTTC.

This clonotype has more than one count but fewer than ten. The chain has TRBV28 and TRBJ1-1, with D uncertain. V was cut by 6 bases and J by 4 bases, with 9 bases left in between. The CDR3 loop spans 12 amino acids. Germline V gene data show CDR1 as MDHEN and CDR2 as SYDVKM. CDR3 sequence reads: CASSAVGTEAFF. CDR3 in DNA: TGTGCCAGCAGCGCGGTGGGCACTGAAGCTTTCTTT.

V and J are TRBV12-3 or TRBV12-4 and TRBJ2-1, with TRBD1 matching 9 bases. After removal of 4 bases from V and 6 bases from J, the junction contained 7 bases not matched to a gene. The CDR3 totals 15 residues. The CDR3 DNA reads as TGTGCCAGCAGTTGGGGGGACAGGGTGGGCAATGAGCAGTTCTTC. It codes for CASSWGDRVGNEQFF.

The chain carries TRBV6-6 and TRBJ2-5; 15 bases map to TRBD2. Germline V gene sequence: CDR1 MNHNY, CDR2 SVGAGI (reference sequence). V gave up 1 base and J gave up 1 base; unmatched junction bases: 10. The CDR3 is made up of 20 amino acids. CDR3 bases: TGTGCCAGCAGTTACTGGGGACTAGCGGGGGGCTCCTCCTTCCAAGAGACCCAGTACTTC. It encodes CASSYWGLAGGSSFQETQYF.

The CDR3 region has the DNA TGCGCCAGCAGCCAAGAAGGTCTAGCGGTGGTTGAGCAGTTCTTC. It codes for CASSQEGLAVVEQFF. This chain joins TRBV4-1 and TRBJ2-1; 7 nucleotides line up with TRBD2. This CDR3 region has 15 residues. Germline V CDR1 and CDR2: MGHRA, YSYEKL. Trimming at V came to 0 bases and at J to 9 bases, leaving 8 bases not matched to a gene.

In this sample, this clonotype turned up many times. The chain carries TRBV7-2 and TRBJ2-1; no firm D call. V lost 3 bases to trimming and J lost 0 bases, with 6 bases between them. Germline loops: CDR1 SGHTA, CDR2 FQGNSA. This CDR3 has 14 residues. CDR3 DNA: TGTGCCAGCAGCTTTATTTACTCCTACAATGAGCAGTTCTTC. This gives the protein CASSFIYSYNEQFF.

The chain uses TRBV12-3 or TRBV12-4 and TRBJ1-1; a possible D gene is TRBD1 (6 bases). Between the trimmed V and J ends, which lost 5 bases and 7 bases, there was a span of 11 bases. The CDR3 loop spans 12 amino acids. CDR3 amino acids: CASSRGLVEAFF. The CDR3 coding sequence is TGTGCCAGCAGTAGGGGGTTGGTTGAAGCTTTCTTT.

This clonotype was observed a few times. V usage is TRBV19 and J usage is TRBJ2-1, with 8 bases matching TRBD2. Germline CDR1 LNHDA, CDR2 SQIVND (reference sequence). Losses at the gene ends were 5 bases for V and 5 bases for J; bases not matched to a gene: 11. The CDR3 runs 16 residues. The CDR3 is CASSPTLAGSNNEQFF. The CDR3 region has the DNA TGTGCCAGTAGTCCTACGTTAGCGGGGAGCAACAATGAGCAGTTCTTC.

The chain employs TRBV7-6 and TRBJ2-1; the match to TRBD2 covers 7 bases. Trimming at V came to 0 bases and at J to 9 bases, leaving 5 bases not matched to a gene. The CDR3 consists of 14 residues. Germline CDR1 SGHVS, CDR2 FNYEAQ. CDR3 in DNA: TGTGCCAGCAGCTTAGCTAGCGGGTCCGCTGAGCAGTTCTTC. Protein product: CASSLASGSAEQFF.

The chain carries TRBV12-5 and TRBJ2-6, with no clear D. The V gene lost 5 bases and the J gene lost 0 bases, with 2 bases spanning the gap. The length of the CDR3 is 13 residues. Germline V gene data show CDR1 as LGHNT and CDR2 as FRNRAP. CDR3 residues: CASGTSGANVLTF. For the CDR3, the DNA is TGTGCTAGTGGTACCTCTGGGGCCAACGTCCTGACTTTC.

This sequence joins TRBV4-1 and TRBJ2-3, with TRBD2 matching over 7 bases. The CDR3 loop spans 13 amino acids. Trimming removed 4 bases from V and 9 bases from J; junction bases left unmatched: 7. The germline V gene encodes CDR1 MGHRA and CDR2 YSYEKL. The CDR3 spells CASSLLSAGTQYF. CDR3 nucleotides: TGCGCCAGCAGCCTACTATCAGCGGGGACGCAGTATTTT.

The sample holds a few counts of this clonotype. This rearrangement joins TRBV20-1 to TRBJ1-1; tentatively, D is TRBD1 (6 bases). The CDR3 has 13 amino acids. V was trimmed by 6 bases and J by 3 bases, leaving 14 bases between them. Germline lookup yields CDR1 DFQATT and CDR2 SNEGSKA (reference sequence). CDR3 region: CSAPDGQYTEAFF. In DNA form, the CDR3 reads TGCAGTGCCCCCGACGGACAGTACACTGAAGCTTTCTTT.

This clonotype was counted ten times or more. The DNA of the CDR3 is TGTGCCAGCGGAACCCTTTTAGCTGGGGCCAACGTCCTGACTTTC. It is translated as CASGTLLAGANVLTF. This chain links TRBV2 with TRBJ2-6; D is unresolved. The V end lost 8 bases, the J end lost 2 bases, and 13 bases lay between the germline ends. Per the germline V gene, CDR1 is SNHLY and CDR2 is FYNNEI. CDR3 length: 15 residues.

The chain joins TRBV11-2 to TRBJ2-3; tentative D call: TRBD2 (5 bases). Germline CDR1 and CDR2: SGHAT and FQNNGV. Trimming cost V 5 bases and J 2 bases, with 11 bases left between them. There are 14 residues in the CDR3. In DNA form, the CDR3 reads TGTGCCAGCAGCAGCTGGGAGCTCACAGATACGCAGTATTTT. Amino acid sequence: CASSSWELTDTQYF.

The gene calls are TRBV12-3 or TRBV12-4 and TRBJ2-3; D possibly corresponds to TRBD2 (6 bases). Trimming removed 2 bases from V and 1 base from J, with 10 bases in between. This CDR3 has 15 amino acids. This chain's CDR3 is CASSLQPSGTDTQYF. CDR3 nucleotides: TGTGCCAGCAGTTTACAGCCTAGCGGCACAGATACGCAGTATTTT.

The V call is TRBV6-1, the J call TRBJ1-1; D might be TRBD1 (5 bases). Trimming stripped 0 bases from V and 11 bases from J, with 19 bases between. CDR1 MNHNS and CDR2 SASEGT come from the germline V gene. This CDR3 is built from 15 residues. The CDR3 bases are TGTGCCAGCAGTGAAGCGGGACGGGGGGTACAGTGGGCTTTCTTT. Protein: CASSEAGRGVQWAFF.

There are a few counts of this clonotype. The gene calls are TRBV4-1 and TRBJ1-2; no firm D call. From germline, CDR1 is MGHRA and CDR2 YSYEKL. This CDR3 contains 15 residues. V was shortened by 4 bases and J by 1 base, with 13 bases between the two germline ends. The CDR3 DNA reads TGCGCCAGCAGCCTGGCTTCTTTTTTTAACTATGGCTACACCTTC. It encodes CASSLASFFNYGYTF.

A few counts support this clonotype. The J gene is TRBJ2-3, the V gene TRBV12-3 or TRBV12-4; D tentatively fits TRBD1 or TRBD2 (6 bases each). Trimming removed 3 bases at V and 9 bases at J, with 10 bases between. The CDR3 has 12 residues. This CDR3 is CASSLTGGTQYF. The CDR3 nucleotides read TGTGCCAGCAGTTTGACAGGAGGGACGCAGTATTTT.

The V call is TRBV24-1, the J call TRBJ2-2; D may be TRBD1 (5 bases). Trimming took off 3 bases at V and 1 base at J, with 23 bases between the two ends. From germline, CDR1 is KGHDR and CDR2 SFDVKD. The CDR3 has 20 amino acids. The CDR3 protein is CATSDNRMTATARNTGELFF. CDR3 DNA sequence: TGTGCCACCAGTGATAATAGGATGACAGCAACAGCGAGGAACACCGGGGAGCTGTTTTTT.

J is TRBJ1-5 and V is TRBV29-1, with a possible D match to TRBD1 (5 bases). There are 11 residues in the CDR3. V dropped 7 bases and J dropped 11 bases, with 15 bases sitting between them. Germline CDR1 reads SQVTM; CDR2 reads ANQGSEA. CDR3 DNA: TGCAGCGCCCGGGACCTCTTGACCCAGCATTTT. This sequence encodes CSARDLLTQHF.

This rearrangement joins TRBV7-2 to TRBJ2-5; D is perhaps TRBD1 (5 bases). The CDR3 sequence is 13 residues long. Germline V gene lookup returns CDR1 SGHTA and CDR2 FQGNSA. Trimming took 6 bases from V and 2 from J, leaving 10 bases between them. CDR3 nucleotides: TGTGCCAGCAGTTCTCGGACACAAGAGACCCAGTACTTC. Its protein is CASSSRTQETQYF.